One and the same sample provided the 22 T cell receptor beta chains below, sequenced in a study of T cells in Graves' hyperthyroidism and ophthalmopathy. RNA transcripts served as the template for amplifying TCR beta CDR3 regions. HTBI primers were used for first-round RT-PCR of the TCR CDR3. TCRdb redid the calling of the multiplex PCR reads with MiXCR, one entry per CDR3 protein. The sample has fewer than 250,000 distinct CDR3 sequences; 15% to 20% are singletons. Input material: blood. The receptor source for this set is a man aged 50-60 years with Graves' hyperthyroidism.

This rearrangement joins TRBV24-1 to TRBJ2-3, with TRBD2 matching over 9 bases. CDR1 is KGHDR, CDR2 SFDVKD, per germline. V dropped 9 bases and J dropped 4; count of bases not matched to a gene: 10. The CDR3 covers 15 residues. The DNA of the CDR3 is TGTGCCACCTCGAGGCGCGGGAGGGGATCAGATACGCAGTATTTT. This codes for CATSRRGRGSDTQYF.

The chain has TRBV6-9 and TRBJ2-2; D is possibly TRBD1 (6 bases). V was shortened by 6 bases and J by 3 bases, with 17 bases between the two germline ends. There are 16 residues in the CDR3. The V gene's germline CDR1 is MNHGY and CDR2 SVAAGI. CDR3 coding DNA: TGTGCCAGCAGCCCCCTCCGGGACACTCACACCGGGGAGCTGTTTTTT. It is translated as CASSPLRDTHTGELFF.

This clonotype was recorded a few times. The V gene is TRBV7-2, the J gene TRBJ1-4, with 9 bases fitting TRBD1. Germline values: CDR1 SGHTA, CDR2 FQGNSA. V was clipped by 1 base and J by 4 bases; unmatched bases: 7. CDR3 size: 17 residues. The CDR3 nucleotides read TGTGCCAGCAGCTTAGGGGGACAGGGCCTACTTAATGAAAAACTGTTTTTT. Protein product: CASSLGGQGLLNEKLFF.

This clonotype was recorded a few times. V usage is TRBV5-1 and J usage is TRBJ2-1; possibly TRBD2 for D (6 bases). CDR1 is SGHRS, CDR2 YFSETQ, per germline. The V end lost 0 bases, the J end lost 9 bases, and 13 bases lay between the germline ends. The length of the CDR3 is 14 residues. Here the CDR3 DNA reads TGCGCCAGCAGCTTGGCGACTAGTAAAGGTGAGCAGTTCTTC. Translation: CASSLATSKGEQFF.

This clonotype came up a few times. The genes are TRBV5-1 and TRBJ2-7, with D possibly TRBD2 on 5 matching bases. Trimming shortened V by 7 bases and J by 3 bases, and 8 bases separated the two germline ends. In germline, CDR1 is SGHRS, CDR2 YFSETQ. CDR3 size: 11 residues. CDR3 nucleotides: TGCGCCAGCCGGGGAAACTACGAGCAGTACTTC. Its translation is CASRGNYEQYF.

This clonotype was seen ten or more times. The DNA of the CDR3 is TGTGCCAGCAGCTTAGCCCCCGGGACAGGGTACTACAATGAGCAGTTCTTC. This sequence encodes CASSLAPGTGYYNEQFF. This chain uses TRBV7-9 with TRBJ2-1; 9 nucleotides align to TRBD1. V lost 0 bases, J lost 3 bases, and 6 bases stayed unmatched. This CDR3 has 17 amino acids. Germline CDR1 and CDR2: SEHNR and FQNEAQ (reference sequence).

This clonotype was detected ten times or more. The chain links TRBV28 to TRBJ2-3; 7 nucleotides agree with TRBD2. The CDR3 contains 15 residues. Germline-derived CDR1 and CDR2 are MDHEN and SYDVKM. The trim removed 4 bases at V and 3 bases at J, leaving 7 bases unmatched. CDR3 nucleotide sequence: TGTGCCAGCAGTTGGGCGGGAGCGAGGACAGATACGCAGTATTTT. This codes for CASSWAGARTDTQYF.

This clonotype was counted a few times. This sequence joins TRBV28 and TRBJ1-2; a possible D gene is TRBD1 (6 bases). Per the germline V gene, CDR1 is MDHEN and CDR2 is SYDVKM. The V end was cut by 6 bases, the J end by 11 bases, with 25 bases between. CDR3 length: 15 amino acids. This chain's CDR3 is CASRFSLDRRQGYTF. For the CDR3, the DNA is TGTGCCAGCAGATTCTCATTAGACAGGCGTCAAGGGTACACCTTC.

V usage is TRBV24-1 and J usage is TRBJ2-1; 12 nucleotides match TRBD2. From germline, CDR1 is KGHDR and CDR2 SFDVKD. The CDR3 is 18 amino acids. J was trimmed by 4 bases and V by 4 bases; bases with no gene match: 10. The CDR3 spells CATSDPRGLAGKYNEQFF. The CDR3 DNA is TGTGCCACCAGTGACCCGCGAGGACTAGCGGGAAAATACAATGAGCAGTTCTTC.

There are many counts of this clonotype. This CDR3 reads CASSLRLAGRISTQYF. CDR3 in DNA: TGTGCCAGCAGTTTGAGACTAGCGGGAAGGATAAGTACGCAGTATTTT. The chain links TRBV27 to TRBJ2-3; TRBD2 aligns across 11 bases. Unmatched junction bases numbered 10, after V lost 3 bases and J lost 8 bases. This CDR3 comprises 16 residues. Germline lookup yields CDR1 MNHEY and CDR2 SMNVEV (reference sequence).

The rearrangement uses TRBV28 and TRBJ2-7; 7 bases align to TRBD1. After removal of 9 bases from V and 5 bases from J, the junction contained 13 bases not matched to a gene. CDR3 length equals 14 residues. The germline V gene has CDR1 MDHEN and CDR2 SYDVKM. The DNA of the CDR3 is TGTGCCAGTCAGAACAGGGGCGGCTTCGACGAGCAGTACTTC. Translating gives CASQNRGGFDEQYF.

The V call is TRBV9, the J call TRBJ2-2; 9 nucleotides line up with TRBD1. The J segment lost 6 bases and the V segment lost 3 bases, leaving 9 bases of the junction unmatched. CDR1 is SGDLS and CDR2 is YYNGEE in the germline V gene. The CDR3 has 16 amino acids. CDR3 in amino acids: CASSAGQGWGSGELFF. The CDR3 DNA is TGTGCCAGCAGCGCCGGACAGGGGTGGGGATCCGGGGAGCTGTTTTTT.

This clonotype was seen a few times. The rearrangement joins TRBV6-2 or TRBV6-3 to TRBJ2-1; 7 nucleotides match TRBD2. Germline loops: CDR1 MNHEY, CDR2 SVGEGT. The J segment lost 4 bases and the V segment lost 7 bases, leaving 7 bases of the junction unmatched. CDR3 length: 14 residues. The CDR3 sequence: CASTPSGGYNEQFF. DNA for the CDR3: TGTGCCAGCACCCCTAGCGGAGGTTACAATGAGCAGTTCTTC.

In its sample, this clonotype was seen many times. V usage is TRBV10-3 and J usage is TRBJ2-3; D ambiguous. Germline CDR1 and CDR2: ENHRY and SYGVKD. V lost 6 bases, J lost 0 bases, and 7 bases lay in between. The CDR3 has 13 residues. The CDR3 is CAISLRSTDTQYF. The DNA of the CDR3 is TGTGCCATCAGCCTCAGGAGCACAGATACGCAGTATTTT.

This clonotype was detected a few times. As DNA, the CDR3 is TGCAGTGCTAGAGACAGGACCTCATTGCGGTACACCTTC. Its translation: CSARDRTSLRYTF. J is TRBJ1-2 and V is TRBV20-1; D gene ambiguous. Germline assignment: CDR1 DFQATT and CDR2 SNEGSKA (reference sequence). The CDR3 consists of 13 residues. V lost 0 bases and J lost 11, with 16 bases in between.

This clonotype was found many times. The V and J genes are TRBV20-1 and TRBJ2-7, with 8 bases lining up with TRBD2. The CDR3 has 15 residues. Germline V gives CDR1 DFQATT, CDR2 SNEGSKA (reference sequence). After removal of 2 bases from V and 1 base from J, the junction contained 7 bases not matched to a gene. CDR3 sequence: CSARSMSGGSYEQYF. CDR3 nucleotide sequence: TGCAGTGCTAGATCCATGAGCGGGGGATCCTACGAGCAGTACTTC.

This clonotype appeared many times. This sequence joins TRBV28 and TRBJ2-1; D may match TRBD1 or TRBD2 (5 bases each). This CDR3 has 15 amino acids. Trimming pared 6 bases from V and 4 bases from J, leaving 16 bases between. Germline V gene data show CDR1 as MDHEN and CDR2 as SYDVKM. The CDR3 nucleotides read TGTGCCAGCAGCTCCGCCCCCGGGACGTACAATGAGCAGTTCTTC. Protein: CASSSAPGTYNEQFF.

This clonotype was detected ten times or more. This chain joins TRBV12-3 or TRBV12-4 and TRBJ1-2, with 9 bases identical to TRBD1. This CDR3 has 16 residues. V lost 0 bases, J lost 4 bases, and 6 bases stayed unmatched. In nucleotides, the CDR3 is TGTGCCAGCAGTTTAGCGGGGGGACAGGGAATCTATGGCTACACCTTC. Translating it yields CASSLAGGQGIYGYTF.

The chain combines TRBV2 with TRBJ1-5, with D perhaps matching TRBD1 (5 bases). Between the trimmed V and J ends, which lost 2 bases and 6 bases, there was a span of 8 bases. The CDR3 runs to 13 residues. Germline V gene data show CDR1 as SNHLY and CDR2 as FYNNEI. The CDR3 loop is CASSEIGAQPQHF. The CDR3 DNA is TGTGCCAGCAGTGAAATTGGGGCTCAGCCCCAGCATTTT. The full variable domain, its missing parts supplied by reference TRBV2 and TRBJ1-5, is EPEVTQTPSHQVTQMGQEVILRCVPISNHLYFYWYRQILGQKVEFLVSFYNNEISEKSEIFDDQFSVERPDGSNFTLKIRSTKLEDSAMYFCASSEIGAQPQHFGDGTRLSIL.

In its sample, this clonotype was seen many times. The chain is built from TRBV5-1 and TRBJ2-3, with a tentative D call TRBD1 (6 bases). CDR1 and CDR2 (germline): SGHRS, YFSETQ. V lost 3 bases and J lost 0, with 8 bases in between. This CDR3 spans 14 amino acids. CDR3 amino acids: CASSSTGSTDTQYF. The CDR3 DNA reads TGCGCCAGCAGCTCGACAGGAAGCACAGATACGCAGTATTTT.

The sample holds many counts of this clonotype. The chain uses TRBV5-1 and TRBJ2-7, with TRBD2 matching over 9 bases. Germline V gives CDR1 SGHRS, CDR2 YFSETQ. Unmatched junction bases numbered 5, after V lost 5 bases and J lost 2 bases. The CDR3 runs 14 residues. DNA for the CDR3: TGCGCCAGCAGGCGGACTAGCGCGACCTACGAGCAGTACTTC. Its translation is CASRRTSATYEQYF. The full variable domain, its missing parts supplied by reference TRBV5-1 and TRBJ2-7, is KAGVTQTPRYLIKTRGQQVTLSCSPISGHRSVSWYQQTPGQGLQFLFEYFSETQRNKGNFPGRFSGRQFSNSRSEMNVSTLELGDSALYLCASRRTSATYEQYFGPGTRLTVT.

This clonotype came up many times. The V and J genes are TRBV18 and TRBJ1-1, with 8 bases aligning to TRBD1. Germline CDR1 is KGHSH and CDR2 is LQKENI. J gave up 3 bases and V 6 bases, and 6 bases lay outside the gene matches. The CDR3 runs to 14 residues. CDR3: CASSGQGGDTEAFF. In DNA form, the CDR3 reads TGTGCCAGCTCCGGACAGGGAGGGGACACTGAAGCTTTCTTT. The full variable domain, its missing parts supplied by reference TRBV18 and TRBJ1-1, is NAGVMQNPRHLVRRRGQEARLRCSPMKGHSHVYWYRQLPEEGLKFMVYLQKENIIDESGMPKERFSAEFPKEGPSILRIQQVVRGDSAAYFCASSGQGGDTEAFFGQGTRLTVV.